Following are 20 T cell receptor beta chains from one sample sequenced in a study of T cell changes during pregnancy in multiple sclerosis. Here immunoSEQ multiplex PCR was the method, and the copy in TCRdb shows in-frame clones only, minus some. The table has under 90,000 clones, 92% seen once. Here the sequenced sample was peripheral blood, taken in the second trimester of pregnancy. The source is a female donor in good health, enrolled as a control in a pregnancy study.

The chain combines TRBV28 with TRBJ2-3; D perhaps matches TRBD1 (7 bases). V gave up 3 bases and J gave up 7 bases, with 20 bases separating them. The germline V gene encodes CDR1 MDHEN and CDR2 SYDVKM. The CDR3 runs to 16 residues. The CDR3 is CASSFIQGGYLNTQYF. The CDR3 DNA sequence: TGTGCCAGCAGTTTCATTCAGGGGGGCTATTTAAATACGCAGTATTTT.

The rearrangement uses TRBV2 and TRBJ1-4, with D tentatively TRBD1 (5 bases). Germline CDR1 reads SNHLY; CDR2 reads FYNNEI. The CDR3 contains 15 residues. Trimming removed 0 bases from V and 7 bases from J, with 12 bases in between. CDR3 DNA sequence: TGTGCCAGCAGTGAAGCGCTTCAGGGCGGTGAAAAACTGTTTTTT. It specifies CASSEALQGGEKLFF.

The CDR3 DNA is TGCGCCAGCAGCCAAGTGACAGGAGGTGGGGGGGTGAACACTGAAGCTTTCTTT. This sequence encodes CASSQVTGGGGVNTEAFF. The rearrangement links TRBV4-1 to TRBJ1-1, with a possible D match to TRBD1 (6 bases). The CDR3 is 18 residues long. Trimming cost V 1 base and J 0 bases, with 18 bases left between them. The germline gives CDR1 MGHRA, CDR2 YSYEKL.

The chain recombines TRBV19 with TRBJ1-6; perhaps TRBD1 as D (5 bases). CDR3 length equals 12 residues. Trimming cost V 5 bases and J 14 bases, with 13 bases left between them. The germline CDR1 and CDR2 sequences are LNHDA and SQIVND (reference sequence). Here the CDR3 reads CASSPIREALHF. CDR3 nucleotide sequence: TGTGCCAGTAGTCCGATCAGGGAGGCCCTCCACTTT.

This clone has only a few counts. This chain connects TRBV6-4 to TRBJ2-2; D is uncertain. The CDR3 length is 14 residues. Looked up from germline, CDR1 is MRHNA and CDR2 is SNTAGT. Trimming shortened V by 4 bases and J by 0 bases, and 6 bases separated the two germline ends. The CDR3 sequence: CASSASSNTGELFF. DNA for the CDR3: TGTGCCAGCAGTGCGTCCTCGAACACCGGGGAGCTGTTTTTT.

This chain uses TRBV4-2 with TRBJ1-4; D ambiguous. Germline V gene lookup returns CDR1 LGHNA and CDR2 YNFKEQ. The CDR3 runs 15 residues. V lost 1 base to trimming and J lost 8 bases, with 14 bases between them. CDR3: CASSQVIGQAEKLFF. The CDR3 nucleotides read TGTGCCAGCAGCCAAGTCATCGGCCAGGCGGAAAAACTGTTTTTT.

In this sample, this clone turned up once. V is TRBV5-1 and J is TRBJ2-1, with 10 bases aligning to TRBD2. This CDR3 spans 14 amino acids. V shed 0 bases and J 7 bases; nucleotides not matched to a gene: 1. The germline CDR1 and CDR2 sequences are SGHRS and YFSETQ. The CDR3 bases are TGCGCCAGCAGCTTGGCTAGCGGGAGTAATGAGCAGTTCTTC. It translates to CASSLASGSNEQFF.

CDR3 in amino acids: CACISPSTDTQYF. CDR3 DNA: TGTGCCTGTATAAGCCCGTCCACAGATACGCAGTATTTT. This chain joins TRBV30 and TRBJ2-3; no firm D call. V was pared by 6 bases and J by 2 bases, with 12 bases between. This CDR3 has 13 amino acids. The germline gives CDR1 GTSNPN, CDR2 SVGIG (reference sequence).

As DNA, the CDR3 is TGCGCCAGCAGCCCCTTCGGCCTTCAACAGGACTACGAGCAGTACTTC. Translated: CASSPFGLQQDYEQYF. The V and J genes are TRBV5-1 and TRBJ2-7; D might be TRBD1 (5 bases). Germline CDR1 and CDR2: SGHRS and YFSETQ. The CDR3 runs to 16 residues. Trimming removed 4 bases at V and 3 bases at J, with 20 bases between.

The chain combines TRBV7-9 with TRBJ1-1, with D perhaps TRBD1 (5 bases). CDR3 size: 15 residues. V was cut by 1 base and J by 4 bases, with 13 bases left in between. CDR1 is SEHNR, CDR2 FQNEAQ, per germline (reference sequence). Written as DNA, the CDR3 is TGTGCCAGCAGCTTAGAAGGGGCTCAGGGCACTGAAGCTTTCTTT. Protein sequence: CASSLEGAQGTEAFF.

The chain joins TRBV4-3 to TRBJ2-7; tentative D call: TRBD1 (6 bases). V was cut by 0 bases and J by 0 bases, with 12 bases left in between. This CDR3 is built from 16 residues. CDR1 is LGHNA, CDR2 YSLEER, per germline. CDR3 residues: CASSQDTGQSSYEQYF. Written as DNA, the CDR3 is TGCGCCAGCAGCCAAGATACTGGACAGAGCTCCTACGAGCAGTACTTC.

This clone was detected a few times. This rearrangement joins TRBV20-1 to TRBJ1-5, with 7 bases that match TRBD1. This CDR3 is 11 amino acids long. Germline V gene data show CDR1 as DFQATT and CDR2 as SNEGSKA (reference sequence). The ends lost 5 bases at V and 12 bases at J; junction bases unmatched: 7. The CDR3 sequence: CSASPGTDQHF. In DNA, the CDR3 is TGCAGTGCTTCCCCCGGGACAGACCAGCATTTT.

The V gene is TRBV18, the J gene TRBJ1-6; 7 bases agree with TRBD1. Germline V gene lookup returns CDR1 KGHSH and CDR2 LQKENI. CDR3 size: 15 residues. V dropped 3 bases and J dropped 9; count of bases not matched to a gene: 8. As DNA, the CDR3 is TGTGCCAGCTCACCTAACCAGAACAGGGGTTCACCCCTCCACTTT. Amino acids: CASSPNQNRGSPLHF. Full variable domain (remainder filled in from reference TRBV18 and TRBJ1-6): NAGVMQNPRHLVRRRGQEARLRCSPMKGHSHVYWYRQLPEEGLKFMVYLQKENIIDESGMPKERFSAEFPKEGPSILRIQQVVRGDSAAYFCASSPNQNRGSPLHFGNGTRLTVT.

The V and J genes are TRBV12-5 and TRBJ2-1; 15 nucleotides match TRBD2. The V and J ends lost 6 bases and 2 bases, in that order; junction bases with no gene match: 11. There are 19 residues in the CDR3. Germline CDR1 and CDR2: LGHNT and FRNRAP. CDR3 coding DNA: TGTGCTAGTGGCCCCTGGACTAGCGGGAGGGTCAAGGCCTACAATGAGCAGTTCTTC. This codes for CASGPWTSGRVKAYNEQFF.

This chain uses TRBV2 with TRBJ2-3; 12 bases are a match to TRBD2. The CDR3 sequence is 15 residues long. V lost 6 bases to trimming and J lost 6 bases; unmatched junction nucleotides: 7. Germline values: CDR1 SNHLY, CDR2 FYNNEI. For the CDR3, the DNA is TGTGCCAGCAGCCCAGGACTAGCGGGAAGGGATACGCAGTATTTT. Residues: CASSPGLAGRDTQYF.

For the CDR3, the DNA is TGTGCCAGCAGCCAAGTACAAACCAGACAGACGGGCTACAATGAGCAGTTCTTC. Encoded protein: CASSQVQTRQTGYNEQFF. The chain is built from TRBV14 and TRBJ2-1, with D maybe TRBD1 (5 bases). V lost 1 base to trimming and J lost 3 bases, with 19 bases between them. The CDR3 totals 18 residues. CDR1 and CDR2 (germline): SGHDN, FVKESK.

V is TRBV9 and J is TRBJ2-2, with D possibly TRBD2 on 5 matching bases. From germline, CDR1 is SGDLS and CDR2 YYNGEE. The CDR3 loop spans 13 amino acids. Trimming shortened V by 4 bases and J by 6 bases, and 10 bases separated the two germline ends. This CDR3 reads CASSSRGPGELFF. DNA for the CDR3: TGTGCCAGCAGCTCCCGAGGGCCCGGGGAGCTGTTTTTT. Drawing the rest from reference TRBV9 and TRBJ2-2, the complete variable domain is DSGVTQTPKHLITATGQRVTLRCSPRSGDLSVYWYQQSLDQGLQFLIQYYNGEERAKGNILERFSAQQFPDLHSELNLSSLELGDSALYFCASSSRGPGELFFGEGSRLTVL.

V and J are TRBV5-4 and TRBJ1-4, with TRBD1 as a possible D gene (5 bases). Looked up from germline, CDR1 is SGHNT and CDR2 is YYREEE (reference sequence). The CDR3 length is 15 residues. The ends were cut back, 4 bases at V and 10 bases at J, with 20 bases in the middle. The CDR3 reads CASSMPTEHPGKLFF. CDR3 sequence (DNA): TGTGCCAGCAGCATGCCGACAGAGCACCCAGGAAAACTGTTTTTT. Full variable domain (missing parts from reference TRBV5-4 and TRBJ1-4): ETGVTQSPTHLIKTRGQQVTLRCSSQSGHNTVSWYQQALGQGPQFIFQYYREEENGRGNFPPRFSGLQFPNYSSELNVNALELDDSALYLCASSMPTEHPGKLFFGSGTQLSVL.

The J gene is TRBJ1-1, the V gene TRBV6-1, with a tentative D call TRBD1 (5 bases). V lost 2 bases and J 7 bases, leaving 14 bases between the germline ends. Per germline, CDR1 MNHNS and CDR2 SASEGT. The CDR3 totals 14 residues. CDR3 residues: CASSEMGRSGEAFF. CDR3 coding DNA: TGTGCCAGCAGTGAAATGGGGCGTTCGGGTGAAGCTTTCTTT.

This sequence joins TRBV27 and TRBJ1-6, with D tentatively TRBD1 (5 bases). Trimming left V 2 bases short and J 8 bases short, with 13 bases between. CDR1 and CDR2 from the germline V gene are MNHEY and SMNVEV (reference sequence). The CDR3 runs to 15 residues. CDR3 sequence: CASSLKGNAYSPLHF. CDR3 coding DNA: TGTGCCAGCAGTTTAAAGGGGAACGCGTATTCACCCCTCCACTTT.